This T cell receptor (beta chain) derives from a study of beta chain features in type 1 diabetes. Study-wide results and limits: Within each of all four CD4+ subsets, Type 1 diabetes patients had TCRB CDR3s that were moderately but significantly shorter.

Details on this clone: The target antigen is unknown.

Expressed TCRB transcripts were sequenced because the isolated RNA had all been reverse transcribed beforehand. Sequencing was performed with immunoSEQ multiplex PCR; in TCRdb, only in-frame clones are kept and a portion is missing. The sample lists over 350,000 clones, about 15% seen once, with approximately 0.019% in the top ten. V was trimmed by 0 bases and J by 9 bases, leaving 12 bases between them. Per the germline V gene, CDR1 is SNHLY and CDR2 is FYNNEI. CDR3 length: 14 residues. Input material: naive CD4+ T cells from blood. The clonotype was recovered from a woman younger than 30 in good health. V gene TRBV2 combines with J gene TRBJ2-1; D may be TRBD2 (7 bases). CDR3 in DNA: TGTGCCAGCAGTGAAGCGCGGGGGCAGGGTGAGCAGTTCTTC. Translating gives CASSEARGQGEQFF.